One sample yielded the 3 T cell receptor beta chains listed below, sequenced in a study of patients and donors after allogeneic stem cell transplantation. TCRdb passed the RT-PCR reads through MiXCR, listing each CDR3 protein once. Of 800,000 to 1,000,000 distinct CDR3 sequences listed, about a sixth are singletons. The sequenced material came from blood, either unsorted or a sorted T cell fraction (not recorded which). The receptors were sampled from a human donor who was either an allogeneic HSCT recipient or a stem cell or donor lymphocyte infusion donor (not recorded which). It is not recorded whose cells these are; they may come from a transplant donor.

V usage is TRBV6-2 or TRBV6-3 and J usage is TRBJ1-5; D might be TRBD1 (5 bases). The CDR3 sequence is 14 residues long. V lost 6 bases and J 7 bases, leaving 16 bases between the germline ends. Germline-derived CDR1 and CDR2 are MNHEY and SVGEGT. The DNA of the CDR3 is TGTGCCAGCAGCAGCAGGGTTAGGGGACAGCCCCAGCATTTT. This encodes CASSSRVRGQPQHF.

This clonotype was counted only a few times. V gene TRBV20-1 combines with J gene TRBJ2-3; TRBD2 aligns across 8 bases. The J segment lost 4 bases and the V segment lost 3 bases, leaving 9 bases of the junction unmatched. CDR3 length: 15 residues. Germline CDR1 DFQATT, CDR2 SNEGSKA (reference sequence). CDR3 amino acids: CSASPRTSIADTQYF. CDR3 coding DNA: TGCAGTGCTAGTCCCCGGACTAGCATTGCAGATACGCAGTATTTT.

The rearrangement links TRBV12-3 or TRBV12-4 to TRBJ1-1; D gene ambiguous. The CDR3 runs to 14 residues. V was cut by 5 bases and J by 1 base, with 11 bases left in between. CDR3 protein: CASSTLPGNTEAFF. The CDR3 nucleotides read TGTGCCAGCAGTACCTTACCAGGGAACACTGAAGCTTTCTTT.